This T cell receptor (beta chain) was sequenced for a study of HIV-infected patients and healthy controls (TCRdb year 2014). Regarding the study in general: After three months of therapy, CD4 counts in about 85% of the 16 patients increased to a modest but significant degree while remaining below normal ranges. Viral load became undetectable in about 65% of the 16 patients by the second bleed and in all patients after a further year of therapy. Relative to controls, total CDR3 counts per chain did not differ significantly, and patients lacked overall T-cell lymphocytopenia. Whether deep TCR repertoire sequencing of small blood samples from HIV patients could capture immune perturbation and reconstitution was tested in the study. CD8 counts did not change consistently during early therapy, while the CD4:CD8 ratio increased slightly. Overall study outcomes, separate from this receptor: The pairing of alpha and beta chains was not determined in the samples. The use of whole blood limited sequencing depth and precluded separation of the dynamics of distinct T-cell subpopulations. HIV-associated CDR3s exhibited a significant reduction in frequency during therapy, whereas CMV-associated CDR3s exhibited no significant change, although the majority increased in frequency. By Jaccard index and by the count of highly shared sequences, healthy controls shared more CDR3s between individuals than HIV+ patients did. HLA typing of donors was not performed in the study. The apparent post-therapy recovery of the Gini index in HIV-infected patients was not reproduced in size-matched repertoire data. The study cohorts differed slightly in age and sex profile, but those differences did not account for the observed differences in diversity. Healthy control repertoires showed roughly threefold more distinct CDR3s and higher Shannon diversity than untreated HIV+ repertoires. HIV-infected repertoires had significantly higher mean Gini indices than controls, possibly reflecting oligoclonality. Alpha-chain CDR3s from MAIT cells appeared at high frequency in healthy controls but were severely depleted in HIV+ repertoires. Only sixteen HIV-infected individuals were processed, which the authors considered a major limit on how widely the findings apply. Mean usage differed significantly between HIV-infected patients and controls for eight alpha and eight beta V genes. Treated samples reflected only roughly three months of therapy, arguably too short to observe immune reconstitution given low adult thymic output. Rare events from HIV-infected data received too much weight under size-matching, and comparisons were complicated by unequal numbers of distinct sequences between patients and controls.

Follow-up blood from HIV-infected patients was collected roughly three months, about 14 weeks, after antiretroviral therapy began. Whole blood was used without fractionating the cells, so the repertoire represented all peripheral T cells without sorting. For RNA extraction, an approximately 2.5 ml sample of peripheral blood was drawn into Tempus tubes. Patients with febrile or AIDS-related illness, tumors, hepatitis B or C coinfection, immunomodulatory therapy, recent vaccination or treatment interruptions were excluded from enrollment. The TURBO-DNase kit was used to remove leftover genomic DNA, and GLOBINclear was used to deplete globin mRNA. V is cut by 2 bases and J by 2 bases, and the space between the germline ends is 8 bases. From a lookup of the germline V gene, CDR1 and CDR2 are MNHEY and SVGEGT. The cysteine opens and the phenylalanine closes a CDR3 of 14 amino acids. The only DNA kept is the CDR3, 42 bases in frame from the first base.

This clonotype qualifies as medium-sized (0.01 to 0.1%). What antigen it recognizes has not been identified. Base qualities are missing; no much larger clone stands one base away. SuperScript III was used to reverse transcribe 500 ng RNA with primers targeting the alpha and beta constant regions. Alpha and beta chain libraries were generated separately via chain-specific third strand synthesis with multiplexing indices. The protocol used a single primer pair to amplify all rearrangements within a chain, which avoided primer bias, and attached molecular barcodes to each cDNA molecule. The SP2 sequencing primer site and a random hexamer were carried on a 5' RACE adapter, to which purified cDNA was joined by T4 RNA Ligase 1. The authors primed second strand synthesis from the SP2 site with Phusion polymerase and used slow temperature ramps to favor optimal annealing. The 12-nucleotide barcode on each molecule comprised two random hexamer sequences, both introduced before amplification and concatenated. A brief initial PCR introduced P5 and P7 adapter elements together with a second index, and a roughly 23-cycle amplification PCR using P5s and P7 primers was subsequently performed. The libraries went through about 27 PCR cycles in total, were quantified on a Qubit, were sized on a Bioanalyzer, and were diluted to 3 to 4 nM. The normalized libraries were sequenced on an Illumina MiSeq using 2 x 250 paired-end kits. MinElute columns were the means by which the reverse transcription reactions were cleaned up, and the reactions were eluted into 10 ul Tris-Cl. A 1:1 ratio of AMPure XP beads was used to clean the adapter ligations after they had run for 23 hours at 16 degrees C. In the authors' own workflow: A modified Decombinator that output V, J, insert and barcode information was used to process the demultiplexed FASTQ files. Sequences sharing a barcode but differing from the dominant sequence were discarded as errors, and barcodes clustered at Levenshtein distance 3 were counted to estimate original cDNA molecules. For downstream analyses, the R packages ineq, vegan, igraph and RCytoscape were used, along with IMGT nomenclature and CDR3 definitions. V gene usage was computed over distinct sequences, each TCR counted once to avoid skew from clonal expansion. Similarity networks connected unique CDR3 amino acid sequences within a donor whenever two sequences differed by a single Levenshtein edit. Published HIV-specific CDR3s (around 100 alpha, more than 600 beta) and CMV-specific CDR3s (roughly 13 alpha, more than 250 beta) were assembled and queried against the repertoires. Lower sequence numbers were not the cause of the decreased diversity in patients, as random subsampling to size-matched repertoires showed. The public sequencing data were trimmed at Q25 with fastp and processed into clonotypes with MiXCR by TCRdb, which kept only in-frame beta chains. For every CDR3 protein sequence, its rows merge into one entry that carries the most common genes and DNA. Clone size and V and J calls follow TCRdb, not the original study. Counted in this sample were more than 4,000 distinct CDR3 sequences; roughly 20% of them appeared once. About 29% of the sample rests with the top ten.

Recombination connected TRBV6-2 or TRBV6-3 to TRBJ2-3, with no reliable assignment of the D segment. This clonotype originated in an adult with HIV infection. Specimen: blood, collected during antiretroviral therapy. Read as DNA, the sequence is TGTGCCAGCAGTTACAATCGGATCACAGATACGCAGTATTTT. This codes for CASSYNRITDTQYF.